This passage covers 27 T cell receptor beta chains from one sample sequenced in a study of human T cells and chemical hapten exposure. TCRdb re-called the RACE reads with MiXCR, one entry per CDR3 protein. Among about 42,000 distinct CDR3 sequences listed, roughly a tenth were seen once. Indicated time point: patch test 2, 6 weeks after DPC sensitization. The treatment was: therapeutic diphenylcyclopropenone sensitization with weekly scalp DPC. Researchers extracted total RNA from unfractionated whole blood. Material: whole blood, obtained in connection with sensitization to the hapten diphenylcyclopropenone (DPC). All receptors come from a young woman with alopecia areata. Some clones in this sample may be carry-over from other donors' samples.

The table lists this clonotype with many counts. This chain uses TRBV20-1 with TRBJ2-5; 10 bases match TRBD2. V lost 6 bases, J lost 4 bases, and 8 bases stayed unmatched. The CDR3 sequence is 14 residues long. Germline CDR1 reads DFQATT; CDR2 reads SNEGSKA (reference sequence). In DNA form, the CDR3 reads TGCAGTGCAAAGAGCGGGGGGGCATTAGAGACCCAGTACTTC. It is translated as CSAKSGGALETQYF.

A few counts support this clonotype. The gene calls are TRBV27 and TRBJ1-1; tentative D call: TRBD1 (5 bases). Germline V gene sequence: CDR1 MNHEY, CDR2 SMNVEV (reference sequence). The V end lost 5 bases, the J end lost 4 bases, and 17 bases lay between the germline ends. The CDR3 runs to 15 residues. The chain's CDR3 is CASSLTAAGVTEAFF. DNA of the CDR3: TGTGCCAGCAGTCTCACTGCTGCGGGGGTCACTGAAGCTTTCTTT.

V is TRBV3-1 and J is TRBJ2-5; D may be TRBD2 (5 bases). The CDR3 totals 13 residues. The germline gives CDR1 LGHDT, CDR2 YNNKEL (reference sequence). V was cut by 5 bases and J by 2 bases, with 9 bases left in between. CDR3 loop: CASSEDWQETQYF. DNA for the CDR3: TGTGCCAGCAGCGAGGACTGGCAAGAGACCCAGTACTTC.

A few counts support this clonotype. V gene TRBV2 combines with J gene TRBJ2-3, with a weak D call TRBD1 (5 bases). The ends were cut back, 4 bases at V and 2 bases at J, with 7 bases in the middle. CDR1 and CDR2 (germline): SNHLY, FYNNEI. The CDR3 runs 13 residues. The CDR3 nucleotides are TGTGCCAGCAGTGGGGGCCTCACAGATACGCAGTATTTT. As protein: CASSGGLTDTQYF.

Ten or more counts support this clonotype. The chain carries TRBV2 and TRBJ2-6; no clear D gene. V dropped 6 bases and J dropped 0 bases, with 6 bases sitting between them. Germline loops: CDR1 SNHLY, CDR2 FYNNEI. The CDR3 runs 14 residues. This CDR3 is CASRRISGANVLTF. The CDR3 DNA is TGTGCCAGCAGGAGGATCTCTGGGGCCAACGTCCTGACTTTC.

This clonotype occurred a few times. The V call is TRBV13, the J call TRBJ2-3; 7 bases agree with TRBD2. CDR1 PRHDT and CDR2 FYEKMQ come from the germline V gene (reference sequence). Trimming removed 4 bases from V and 1 base from J; junction bases left unmatched: 8. The CDR3 covers 16 residues. CDR3 residues: CASSSNSGERTDTQYF. The DNA for the CDR3 is TGTGCCAGCAGCTCTAACAGCGGGGAGCGCACAGATACGCAGTATTTT. Filled out from reference TRBV13 and TRBJ2-3, the complete variable domain reads AAGVIQSPRHLIKEKRETATLKCYPIPRHDTVYWYQQGPGQDPQFLISFYEKMQSDKGSIPDRFSAQQFSDYHSELNMSSLELGDSALYFCASSSNSGERTDTQYFGPGTRLTVL.

This clonotype was counted ten times or more. This chain uses TRBV19 with TRBJ1-4; D uncertain. The CDR3 sequence is 15 residues long. Germline CDR1 reads LNHDA; CDR2 reads SQIVND (reference sequence). V lost 10 bases and J 0 bases, leaving 15 bases between the germline ends. The DNA for the CDR3 is TGTGCCACAGCAGAAGGAGTTGCAACTAATGAAAAACTGTTTTTT. The encoded protein is CATAEGVATNEKLFF.

This clonotype was counted ten times or more. The gene calls are TRBV6-2 or TRBV6-3 and TRBJ2-1; possibly TRBD1 for D (7 bases). V lost 7 bases to trimming and J lost 4 bases, with 11 bases between them. Germline-derived CDR1 and CDR2 are MNHEY and SVGEGT. This CDR3 region has 13 residues. The CDR3 spells CASTGDSYNEQFF. The CDR3 DNA follows: TGTGCCAGCACGGGGGACAGTTACAATGAGCAGTTCTTC.

This clonotype was observed at least ten times. This rearrangement joins TRBV25-1 to TRBJ1-1; no reliable D call. CDR1 and CDR2 (germline): MGHDK, SYGVNS. Trimming removed 4 bases at V and 1 base at J, with 7 bases between. The CDR3 length is 13 residues. This CDR3 reads CASSGIPNTEAFF. DNA of the CDR3: TGTGCCAGCAGTGGCATCCCGAACACTGAAGCTTTCTTT.

This chain connects TRBV5-6 to TRBJ2-3, with TRBD2 matching over 9 bases. In germline, CDR1 is SGHDT, CDR2 YYEEEE. The length of the CDR3 is 16 residues. With 1 base clipped from V and 5 bases from J, the junction kept 8 bases outside the gene matches. The CDR3 sequence: CASSLMPSGVQDTQYF. The CDR3 DNA reads as TGTGCCAGCAGCTTGATGCCTAGCGGGGTCCAAGATACGCAGTATTTT.

At least ten counts were recorded for this clonotype. The chain employs TRBV10-3 and TRBJ2-1; possible D gene TRBD1, 7 bases. The CDR3 runs to 14 residues. V was clipped by 5 bases and J by 0 bases, with 8 bases between them. CDR1 ENHRY and CDR2 SYGVKD come from the germline V gene. This CDR3 reads CAISQGGSYNEQFF. Here the CDR3 DNA reads TGTGCCATCAGTCAGGGGGGCTCCTACAATGAGCAGTTCTTC.

This clonotype occurred a few times. The chain couples TRBV4-1 to TRBJ1-6; D is unclear. With 1 base removed from V and 4 bases from J, the gap between germline ends came to 2 bases. Germline V lookup: CDR1 MGHRA, CDR2 YSYEKL. This CDR3 spans 13 amino acids. This chain's CDR3 is CASSQVYNSPLHF. The CDR3 DNA reads TGCGCCAGCAGCCAAGTTTATAATTCACCCCTCCACTTT.

This rearrangement joins TRBV7-6 to TRBJ2-7; 8 nucleotides align to TRBD1. V lost 5 bases to trimming and J lost 2 bases; unmatched junction nucleotides: 11. Germline V lookup: CDR1 SGHVS, CDR2 FNYEAQ. The CDR3 has 16 residues. CDR3 DNA sequence: TGTGCCAGCAGCCCAGGACAGGGCCAAAATACCTACGAGCAGTACTTC. Translating gives CASSPGQGQNTYEQYF.

The rearrangement joins TRBV20-1 to TRBJ2-7; 7 bases map to TRBD1. The CDR3 has 12 amino acids. Germline V CDR1 and CDR2: DFQATT, SNEGSKA (reference sequence). V shed 4 bases and J 4 bases; nucleotides not matched to a gene: 4. The CDR3, as DNA: TGCAGTGCTACCCGGGACAGTTACGAGCAGTACTTC. Translated, it gives CSATRDSYEQYF.

This clonotype was detected many times. The rearrangement joins TRBV20-1 to TRBJ2-1; perhaps TRBD2 as D (6 bases). The CDR3 is 15 amino acids. In germline, CDR1 is DFQATT, CDR2 SNEGSKA (reference sequence). V was clipped by 6 bases and J by 3 bases, with 18 bases between them. The CDR3 coding sequence is TGCAGTGCCCCTCCCCCCAGCGGGTTCTACAATGAGCAGTTCTTC. Protein: CSAPPPSGFYNEQFF.

This clonotype was seen at least ten times. The chain carries TRBV7-2 and TRBJ2-1; 8 bases agree with TRBD2. The germline V gene has CDR1 SGHTA and CDR2 FQGNSA. The V and J ends lost 2 bases and 10 bases, in that order; junction bases with no gene match: 10. The CDR3 length is 15 residues. CDR3 loop: CASSLRSGGPQEQFF. In DNA form, the CDR3 reads TGTGCCAGCAGCTTACGGTCGGGGGGGCCTCAAGAGCAGTTCTTC.

This clonotype was seen repeatedly, ten times or more. The chain joins TRBV12-5 to TRBJ2-1; 8 bases map to TRBD1. Trimming took 1 base from V and 6 from J; bases not matched to a gene: 14. The CDR3 totals 18 residues. Germline CDR1 is LGHNT and CDR2 is FRNRAP. CDR3 sequence reads: CASGLERIRGQRFNEQFF. The DNA for the CDR3 is TGTGCTAGTGGTTTGGAGAGAATCAGGGGGCAGAGGTTCAATGAGCAGTTCTTC.

This clonotype was detected a few times. The chain combines TRBV29-1 with TRBJ1-1; D not resolved. The CDR3 has 11 amino acids. The V end lost 5 bases, the J end lost 7 bases, and 11 bases lay between the germline ends. Germline V lookup: CDR1 SQVTM, CDR2 ANQGSEA. In DNA form, the CDR3 reads TGCAGCGTTAATCTACGGTTTGAAGCTTTCTTT. It is translated as CSVNLRFEAFF.

This clonotype was counted many times. The J gene is TRBJ1-5, the V gene TRBV11-3; D not certain. CDR3 length: 17 amino acids. Trimming shortened V by 0 bases and J by 8 bases, and 20 bases separated the two germline ends. Germline-derived CDR1 and CDR2 are SGHNT and YENEEA. This CDR3 is CASSLEFRRALWEPQHF. The CDR3 DNA follows: TGTGCCAGCAGCTTAGAGTTCCGACGGGCCCTTTGGGAGCCCCAGCATTTT.

A few counts support this clonotype. CDR3 sequence reads: CASSLGGTNEQFF. CDR3 coding DNA: TGTGCCAGCAGCTTAGGGGGGACAAATGAGCAGTTCTTC. The chain joins TRBV28 to TRBJ2-1, with D perhaps given as TRBD1 or TRBD2 (6 bases each). CDR1 MDHEN and CDR2 SYDVKM come from the germline V gene. The CDR3 is 13 amino acids. V dropped 6 bases and J dropped 7 bases, with 13 bases sitting between them. Full variable domain (remainder filled in from reference TRBV28 and TRBJ2-1): DVKVTQSSRYLVKRTGEKVFLECVQDMDHENMFWYRQDPGLGLRLIYFSYDVKMKEKGDIPEGYSVSREKKERFSLILESASTNQTSMYLCASSLGGTNEQFFGPGTRLTVL.

This clonotype was seen ten or more times. V is TRBV20-1 and J is TRBJ2-7; 8 bases match TRBD2. Germline V gene data show CDR1 as DFQATT and CDR2 as SNEGSKA (reference sequence). V lost 3 bases, J lost 4 bases, and 8 bases stayed unmatched. This CDR3 is 14 amino acids long. CDR3 in amino acids: CSASFSGGAYEQYF. The DNA for the CDR3 is TGCAGTGCTAGTTTTTCCGGGGGGGCTTACGAGCAGTACTTC.

In its sample, this clonotype was seen many times. The chain has TRBV24-1 and TRBJ2-5; D unresolved. V was trimmed by 2 bases and J by 5 bases, leaving 5 bases between them. Germline CDR1 is KGHDR and CDR2 is SFDVKD. This CDR3 spans 12 amino acids. The CDR3 coding sequence is TGTGCCACCAGTGATTCCCGCGAGACCCAGTACTTC. Amino acid sequence: CATSDSRETQYF.

The chain recombines TRBV28 with TRBJ1-6; no clear D. Germline V lookup: CDR1 MDHEN, CDR2 SYDVKM. The CDR3 length is 11 residues. Between the trimmed V and J ends, which lost 2 bases and 10 bases, there was a span of 3 bases. CDR3 in DNA: TGTGCCAGCAGTTTAGGGTCACCCCTCCACTTT. Amino acid sequence: CASSLGSPLHF.

This clonotype was counted many times. The rearrangement links TRBV23-1 to TRBJ2-7, with 8 bases lining up with TRBD1. TRBV23-1 is recorded as an ORF, its role being uncertain. This CDR3 is 16 amino acids long. V gave up 4 bases and J gave up 3 bases; unmatched junction bases: 11. The CDR3 here is CASSRKEQGEGYEQYF. The CDR3 DNA reads TGCGCCAGCAGTCGGAAGGAACAGGGGGAAGGCTACGAGCAGTACTTC.

In this sample, this clonotype turned up many times. CDR3 sequence reads: CASTDSFEDRGFSGANVLTF. CDR3 DNA sequence: TGTGCCAGCACCGATTCCTTCGAGGACAGGGGTTTCTCTGGGGCCAACGTCCTGACTTTC. V and J are TRBV7-9 and TRBJ2-6; 9 bases match TRBD1. This CDR3 spans 20 amino acids. CDR1 is SEHNR, CDR2 FQNEAQ, per germline (reference sequence). Trimming removed 7 bases from V and 0 bases from J; junction bases left unmatched: 16. The whole variable domain, remainder taken from reference TRBV7-9 and TRBJ2-6, is DTGVSQNPRHKITKRGQNVTFRCDPISEHNRLYWYRQTLGQGPEFLTYFQNEAQLEKSRLLSDRFSAERPKGSFSTLEIQRTEQGDSAMYLCASTDSFEDRGFSGANVLTFGAGSRLTVL.

J is TRBJ2-3 and V is TRBV3-1; 9 positions match TRBD2. With V trimmed by 1 base and J by 9 bases, 5 bases remained unmatched. Germline V gene lookup returns CDR1 LGHDT and CDR2 YNNKEL (reference sequence). This CDR3 comprises 14 residues. For the CDR3, the DNA is TGTGCCAGCAGCCAAGTCTCTAGCGGGACGACGCAGTATTTT. Translated, it gives CASSQVSSGTTQYF.

The genes are TRBV9 and TRBJ2-3; 13 bases match TRBD2. J was trimmed by 0 bases and V by 0 bases; bases with no gene match: 4. The CDR3 runs to 18 residues. CDR1 is SGDLS, CDR2 YYNGEE, per germline. CDR3 region: CASSVGLAGGYSTDTQYF. The CDR3 nucleotides are TGTGCCAGCAGCGTAGGACTAGCGGGGGGCTATAGCACAGATACGCAGTATTTT.